This T cell receptor beta chain was sequenced in a study of CD8 T cells in Susac syndrome. Study-wide background: Sequenced Susac syndrome patients included about six with active disease and 8 or 9 who were in remission. General observations from the study: The CD4+ T cell repertoires of Susac syndrome were found to show no clonal expansion.

CDR1 and CDR2 from the germline V gene are MGHDK and SYGVNS. The CDR3 covers 14 residues. The germline V and J ends were trimmed by 2 bases and 6 bases, with 12 bases remaining between them. Points on this clonotype: The antigen is not known.

Random-hexamer reverse transcription was applied to about 0.45 to 1 ug RNA. The CDR3 of TCR beta was amplified by immunoSEQ multiplex PCR across 54 Vbeta and 13 Jbeta. TCRdb re-derived calls from the immunoSEQ multiplex PCR reads in MiXCR, one entry per CDR3 protein. Of about 150,000 distinct CDR3 sequences listed, about 96% are singletons. CD8+ and CD4+ T cells from blood underwent TCR beta sequencing. This chain joins TRBV25-1 and TRBJ2-3; D is ambiguous. This TCR was recovered from a human donor with Susac syndrome. The sample consisted of CD4+ T cells from PBMCs. CDR3 protein: CASSEVLPRDTQYF. For the CDR3, the DNA is TGTGCCAGCAGTGAAGTCCTGCCGCGGGATACGCAGTATTTT.